This T cell receptor beta chain was retrieved from a study of cytomegalovirus exposure and HLA in healthy donors. Across the whole study: Most donors, roughly 77% of around 400 genotyped, fell in the Caucasian-associated ancestry cluster. Overall study findings and caveats: An analysis that was carried out later associated 16,000 or so TCR beta sequences with HLA alleles at 0.05 false discovery rate. Accurate prediction of most subjects' HLA-A and HLA-B alleles from TCR beta sequences was reported.

Unrecorded immune exposure was likely among donors, who were nominally healthy when sampled. The PCR made use of 60 Vbeta and 13 Jbeta primers. TCRdb's table, derived via immunoSEQ multiplex PCR, lists solely in-frame clones and lacks some. Of over 150,000 clones in the sample, about three quarters were seen once. Of note for this clone: What it binds is unknown.

Trimming cost V 6 bases and J 9 bases, with 21 bases left between them. Germline assignment: CDR1 KGHSH and CDR2 LQKENI. This CDR3 contains 14 residues. V is TRBV18 and J is TRBJ2-7; D may be TRBD1 (5 bases). This receptor was obtained from a woman aged 25 to 39 in good health and CMV-seropositive. The sequenced material came from PBMCs. Here the CDR3 reads CASSPMDGPQGQYF. The CDR3 coding sequence is TGTGCCAGCTCCCCGATGGACGGCCCCCAGGGGCAGTACTTC. Full variable domain (rest looked up from reference TRBV18 and TRBJ2-7): NAGVMQNPRHLVRRRGQEARLRCSPMKGHSHVYWYRQLPEEGLKFMVYLQKENIIDESGMPKERFSAEFPKEGPSILRIQQVVRGDSAAYFCASSPMDGPQGQYFGPGTRLTVT.